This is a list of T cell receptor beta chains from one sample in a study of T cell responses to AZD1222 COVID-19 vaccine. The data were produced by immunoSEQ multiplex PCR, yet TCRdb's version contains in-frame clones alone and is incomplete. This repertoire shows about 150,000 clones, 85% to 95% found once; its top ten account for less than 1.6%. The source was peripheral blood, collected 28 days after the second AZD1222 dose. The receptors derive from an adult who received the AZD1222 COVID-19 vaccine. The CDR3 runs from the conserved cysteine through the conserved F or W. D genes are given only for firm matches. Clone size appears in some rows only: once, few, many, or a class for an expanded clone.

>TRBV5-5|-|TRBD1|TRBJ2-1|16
TGTGCCAGCAGGGCTCCGGGACAGCGCTCCTACAATGAGCAGTTCTTC
CASRAPGQRSYNEQFF
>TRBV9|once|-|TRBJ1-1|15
TGTGCCAGCAGCGTCGACGGGGGCGCGTACACTGAAGCTTTCTTT
CASSVDGGAYTEAFF
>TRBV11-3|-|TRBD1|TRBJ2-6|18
TGTGCCAGCAGCTTAGCCCTGACAGGGAGCTCTGGGGCCAACGTCCTGACTTTC
CASSLALTGSSGANVLTF
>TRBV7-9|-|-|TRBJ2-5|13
TGTGCCAGCAGCTCGAGCCGGGGGGAGACCCAGTACTTC
CASSSSRGETQYF
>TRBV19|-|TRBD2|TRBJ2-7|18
TGTGCCAGTAGTATGCGGATTAGCGGGAGGGCCCTCTCCTACGAGCAGTACTTC
CASSMRISGRALSYEQYF
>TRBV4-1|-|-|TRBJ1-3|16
TGCGCCAGCAGCCAACAACCCCCAGGGGCTGGAAACACCATATATTTT
CASSQQPPGAGNTIYF
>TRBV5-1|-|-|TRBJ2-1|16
TGCGCCAGCAGCTTCTTGGGGGTGAGCTCCTACAATGAGCAGTTCTTC
CASSFLGVSSYNEQFF
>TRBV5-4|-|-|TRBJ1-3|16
TGTGCCAGCAGCTTGGTCGGCGATTACTCTGGAAACACCATATATTTT
CASSLVGDYSGNTIYF
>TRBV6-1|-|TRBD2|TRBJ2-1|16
TGTGCCAGCAGTGAGAGTTTAGCGGGGGTTTACAATGAGCAGTTCTTC
CASSESLAGVYNEQFF
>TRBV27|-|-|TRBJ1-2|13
TGTGCCAGCAGTTTATATGGGGGTAATGGCTACACCTTC
CASSLYGGNGYTF
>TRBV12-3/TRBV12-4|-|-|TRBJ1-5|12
TGTGCCAGCAGTTTATTGAATCAGCCCCAGCATTTT
CASSLLNQPQHF
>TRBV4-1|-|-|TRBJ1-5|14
TGCGCCAGCAGCCGAGGTGGATCAAATCAGCCCCAGCATTTT
CASSRGGSNQPQHF
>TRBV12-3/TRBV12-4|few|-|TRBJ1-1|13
TGTGCCAGCAGTTTAAGAGTGAACACTGAAGCTTTCTTT
CASSLRVNTEAFF
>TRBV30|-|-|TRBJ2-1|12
TGTGCCAGAGACAGAGCGTACAATGAGCAGTTCTTC
CARDRAYNEQFF
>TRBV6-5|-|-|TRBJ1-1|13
TGTGCCAGCAGTTACTCTAGGGGCACTGAAGCTTTCTTT
CASSYSRGTEAFF
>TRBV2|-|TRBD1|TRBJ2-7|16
TGTGCCAGCAGTGAAGCGCTTAGGGACAGGGGGCGTGAGCAGTACTTC
CASSEALRDRGREQYF
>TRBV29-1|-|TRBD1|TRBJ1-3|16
TGCAGCGTGGCCGGGACAGGGTTTAGTTCTGGAAACACCATATATTTT
CSVAGTGFSSGNTIYF
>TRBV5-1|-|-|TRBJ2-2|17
TGCGCCAGCAGCTTGGACCCCCTAGGGCTTCGTACCGGGGAGCTGTTTTTT
CASSLDPLGLRTGELFF
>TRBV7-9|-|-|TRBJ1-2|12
TGTGCCAGCAGCTTAGTCGGGGATGGCTACACCTTC
CASSLVGDGYTF
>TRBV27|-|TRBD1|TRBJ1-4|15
TGTGCCAGCAGTCACGACAGGGGGCGGGTTGAAAAACTGTTTTTT
CASSHDRGRVEKLFF
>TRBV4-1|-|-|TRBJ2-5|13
TGCGCCAGCAGCCAATGGGCGGTGGAGACCCAGTACTTC
CASSQWAVETQYF
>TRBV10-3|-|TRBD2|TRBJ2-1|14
TGTGCCATCAGTGGGGGAGGGGATACAGGTGAGCAGTTCTTC
CAISGGGDTGEQFF
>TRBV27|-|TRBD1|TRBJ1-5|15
TGTGCCAGCAGCCGACAGGGGGTTAGCAATCAGCCCCAGCATTTT
CASSRQGVSNQPQHF
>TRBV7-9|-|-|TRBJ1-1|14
TGTGCCAGCAGCTTAGTTCTGGGCTACACTGAAGCTTTCTTT
CASSLVLGYTEAFF